The 9 T cell receptor beta chains presented below share a single source sample, sequenced in a study of T cell therapy after organ transplantation. TCRdb's table, derived via immunoSEQ multiplex PCR, lists solely in-frame clones and lacks some. Of some 47,000 clones listed, approximately 94% were seen once; the top ten hold approximately 3.4%. These receptors have no known antigen. Material: CD8+ T cells from blood, obtained before autologous CMV-specific T cell therapy. These receptors all stem from a human patient who had received a solid organ transplant and had CMV disease.

The rearrangement uses TRBV9 and TRBJ2-5; 7 bases line up with TRBD1. V trimming: 0 bases; J trimming: 5 bases; junction bases outside the gene matches: 7. There are 15 residues in the CDR3. The germline CDR1 and CDR2 sequences are SGDLS and YYNGEE. This chain's CDR3 is CASSVEGGARETQYF. The CDR3 region has the DNA TGTGCCAGCAGCGTAGAAGGGGGCGCTCGGGAGACCCAGTACTTC.

To note about this clone: The junction departs from germline at one end; a sequencing error may be responsible. The gene calls are TRBV7-7 and TRBJ1-6, with 9 bases aligning to TRBD1. Germline V gene data show CDR1 as SSHAT and CDR2 as FNYEAQ (reference sequence). The CDR3 spans 15 residues. The CDR3 sequence: CASSPTGTGISPLHF. DNA of the CDR3: TGTGCTAGCAGCCCAACCGGGACAGGGATTTCACCCCTCCACTTT. The whole variable domain, remainder taken from reference TRBV7-7 and TRBJ1-6, is GAGVSQSPRYKVTKRGQDVTLRCDPISSHATLYWYQQALGQGPEFLTYFNYEAQPDKSGLPSDRFSAERPEGSISTLTIQRTEQRDSAMYRCASSPTGTGISPLHFGNGTRLTVT.

The genes are TRBV4-2 and TRBJ1-4; TRBD1 matches 7 bases. This CDR3 contains 16 residues. CDR1 is LGHNA and CDR2 is YNFKEQ in the germline V gene. J was trimmed by 6 bases and V by 1 base; bases with no gene match: 8. In nucleotides, the CDR3 is TGTGCCAGCAGCCAAGGGGCTGAGGGGGCCGATGAAAAACTGTTTTTT. It specifies CASSQGAEGADEKLFF.

The V call is TRBV30, the J call TRBJ1-2; the D gene is possibly TRBD1 (6 bases). CDR1 is GTSNPN and CDR2 is SVGIG in the germline V gene (reference sequence). The length of the CDR3 is 12 residues. V was pared by 4 bases and J by 7 bases, with 13 bases between. Written as DNA, the CDR3 is TGTGCCTGGAACGACCGAGGGGGTGGCTACACCTTC. Protein: CAWNDRGGGYTF.

This clone was found a few times. The V gene is TRBV6-1, the J gene TRBJ1-3; D not resolved. This CDR3 is 15 amino acids long. The V and J ends lost 3 bases and 0 bases respectively, with 9 bases between them. CDR1 and CDR2 (germline): MNHNS, SASEGT. The CDR3 reads CASSDIQNSGNTIYF. The CDR3, as DNA: TGTGCCAGCAGTGATATACAGAACTCTGGAAACACCATATATTTT.

V is TRBV20-1 and J is TRBJ1-1, with D uncertain. Germline V gives CDR1 DFQATT, CDR2 SNEGSKA (reference sequence). The CDR3 spans 8 residues. V was cut by 5 bases and J by 6 bases, with 1 base left in between. The CDR3 sequence is CSAPEAFF. The CDR3 coding sequence is TGCAGTGCTCCTGAAGCTTTCTTT.

CDR3 coding DNA: TGTGCCAGCGGGTGGCAGGGGAACTATGGCTACACCTTC. The encoded protein is CASGWQGNYGYTF. J is TRBJ1-2 and V is TRBV6-5; possibly TRBD1 for D (6 bases). V was cut by 8 bases and J by 2 bases, with 12 bases left in between. This CDR3 spans 13 amino acids. Per the germline V gene, CDR1 is MNHEY and CDR2 is SVGAGI.

This chain links TRBV11-1 with TRBJ2-7, with D hard to call. This CDR3 has 13 residues. The germline gives CDR1 SGHAT, CDR2 FQDESV (reference sequence). Trimming took 6 bases from V and 4 from J, leaving 13 bases between them. CDR3 protein: CASRDVAVYEQYF. CDR3 sequence (DNA): TGTGCCAGCAGAGACGTTGCGGTGTACGAGCAGTACTTC.

J is TRBJ1-2 and V is TRBV9; D gene ambiguous. This CDR3 spans 13 amino acids. V was cut by 0 bases and J by 4 bases, with 7 bases left in between. CDR1 SGDLS and CDR2 YYNGEE come from the germline V gene. In DNA form, the CDR3 reads TGTGCCAGCAGCGTAGCGACGGGCTATGGCTACACCTTC. Its protein is CASSVATGYGYTF.